Sequencing of this T cell receptor (beta chain) was carried out in a study of T-cell memory formation after mild COVID-19. Germline lookup yields CDR1 SGHRS and CDR2 YFSETQ. The CDR3 extends over 13 amino acids. V was trimmed by 0 bases and J by 7 bases, leaving 8 bases between them. Using its own MiXCR run on the 5' RACE reads, TCRdb lists one record per CDR3 protein. Here the sample spans fewer than 700,000 distinct CDR3 sequences, roughly 20% being singletons. The sample holds a few counts of this clonotype. What it binds is not known. Study results and limitations: The pre-infection memory compartment contained some responding clones, suggesting cross-reactive memory joined.

The chain is built from TRBV5-1 and TRBJ1-5, with D perhaps matching TRBD1 (6 bases). The TCR sequence derives from an adult woman who had mild COVID-19 (a few samples of this study predate the infection). Cell type and time point are not known. Sample: PBMCs or a T cell subset sorted from them (not recorded which). CDR3 sequence: CASSLVQGQPQHF. CDR3 DNA: TGCGCCAGCAGCTTGGTACAGGGACAGCCCCAGCATTTT.